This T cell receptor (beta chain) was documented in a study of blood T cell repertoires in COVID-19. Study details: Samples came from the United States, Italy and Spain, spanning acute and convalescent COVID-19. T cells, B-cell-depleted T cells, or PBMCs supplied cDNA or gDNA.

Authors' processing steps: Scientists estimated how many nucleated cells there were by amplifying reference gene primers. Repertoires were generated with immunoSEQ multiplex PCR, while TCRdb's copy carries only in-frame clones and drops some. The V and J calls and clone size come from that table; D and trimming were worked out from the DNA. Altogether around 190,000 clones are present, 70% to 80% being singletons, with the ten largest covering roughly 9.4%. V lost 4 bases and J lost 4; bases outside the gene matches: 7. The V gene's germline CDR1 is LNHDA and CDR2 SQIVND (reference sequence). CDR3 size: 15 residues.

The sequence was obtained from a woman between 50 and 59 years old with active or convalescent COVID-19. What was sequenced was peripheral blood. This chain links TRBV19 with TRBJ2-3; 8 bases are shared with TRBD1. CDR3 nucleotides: TGTGCCAGTAGTACCTCCAGGGGGCGAGCAGATACGCAGTATTTT. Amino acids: CASSTSRGRADTQYF. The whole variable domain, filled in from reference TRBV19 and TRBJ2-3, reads DGGITQSPKYLFRKEGQNVTLSCEQNLNHDAMYWYRQDPGQGLRLIYYSQIVNDFQKGDIAEGYSVSREKKESFPLTVTSAQKNPTAFYLCASSTSRGRADTQYFGPGTRLTVL.